This entry features one T cell receptor beta chain sequence. The data originate from a study of technical replicates of blood from four donors. Measured with immunoSEQ multiplex PCR; TCRdb has only the in-frame clones, and not every one. This sample has fewer than 100,000 clones, with around nine tenths found just once. This CDR3 is 14 amino acids long. Germline assignment: CDR1 SNHLY and CDR2 FYNNEI. The ends were cut back, 7 bases at V and 0 bases at J, with 11 bases in the middle. The clonotype was recovered from a human donor in good health. This rearrangement joins TRBV2 to TRBJ2-3; unclear D gene. Sequenced: T cells isolated from PBMCs. The CDR3 sequence is CASNYLRSTDTQYF. CDR3 nucleotide sequence: TGTGCCAGCAATTACTTACGCAGCACAGATACGCAGTATTTT.